This T cell receptor beta chain was identified during a study of blood T cell repertoires in COVID-19. The overall study: Nucleic acid was either cDNA or gDNA, and it came from T cells, B-cell-depleted T cells, or PBMCs.

Method: immunoSEQ multiplex PCR; TCRdb's copy keeps in-frame clones and lacks some. The profile covers a few hundred thousand clones, with roughly 85% appearing a single time and 2% to 3% taken by the ten largest. J gave up 6 bases and V 5 bases, and 5 bases lay outside the gene matches. The CDR3 consists of 15 residues. Germline CDR1 SGHNT, CDR2 YENEEA. Seattle cases were enrolled at active infection and followed longitudinally. Sequencing input: peripheral blood. This TCR derives from a woman in her 70s with COVID-19, enrolled during active disease. The chain combines TRBV11-3 with TRBJ2-1; 12 bases fit TRBD1. CDR3 region: CASSTGTGGFNEQFF. DNA of the CDR3: TGTGCCAGCAGCACCGGGACAGGGGGCTTCAATGAGCAGTTCTTC.